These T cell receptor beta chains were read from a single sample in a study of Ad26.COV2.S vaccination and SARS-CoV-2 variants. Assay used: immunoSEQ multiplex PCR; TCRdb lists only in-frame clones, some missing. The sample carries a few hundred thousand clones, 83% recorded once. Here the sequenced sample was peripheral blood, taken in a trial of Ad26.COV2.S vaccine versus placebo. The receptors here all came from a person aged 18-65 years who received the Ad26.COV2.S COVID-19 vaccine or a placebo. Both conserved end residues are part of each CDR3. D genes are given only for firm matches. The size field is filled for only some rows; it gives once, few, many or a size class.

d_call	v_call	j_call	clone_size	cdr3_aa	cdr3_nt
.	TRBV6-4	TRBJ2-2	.	CASQSPNTGELFF	TGTGCCTCCCAGAGCCCGAACACCGGGGAGCTGTTTTTT
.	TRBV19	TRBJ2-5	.	CASSIDLWQETQYF	TGTGCCAGTAGTATAGATCTCTGGCAGGAGACCCAGTACTTC
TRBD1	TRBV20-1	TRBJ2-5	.	CSASVGGGETQYF	TGCAGTGCTAGTGTAGGGGGCGGGGAGACCCAGTACTTC
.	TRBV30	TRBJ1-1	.	CAWSTVMNTEAFF	TGTGCCTGGAGTACAGTTATGAACACTGAAGCTTTCTTT
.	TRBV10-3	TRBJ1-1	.	CAISESWGNTEAFF	TGTGCCATCAGTGAGTCGTGGGGGAACACTGAAGCTTTCTTT
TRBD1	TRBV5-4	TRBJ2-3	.	CASSSPTGGTDTQYF	TGTGCCAGCAGCTCACCGACAGGGGGTACAGATACGCAGTATTTT
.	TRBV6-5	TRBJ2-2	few	CASSWRSGELFF	TGTGCCAGCAGTTGGCGATCCGGGGAGCTGTTTTTT
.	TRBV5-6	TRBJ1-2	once	CASSFGGAGGYTF	TGTGCCAGCAGCTTTGGAGGGGCCGGTGGCTACACCTTC
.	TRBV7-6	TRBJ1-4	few	CASSLRGALNEKLFF	TGTGCCAGCAGCTTACGGGGGGCCCTTAATGAAAAACTGTTTTTT
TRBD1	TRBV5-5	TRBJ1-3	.	CASSSGTAGNTIYF	TGTGCCAGCAGCTCCGGGACAGCTGGAAACACCATATATTTT